The T cell receptor beta chain under discussion was sequenced for a study of T-cell reconstitution after alpha-beta-depleted transplantation in children. As to this clonotype: Its antigen remains unidentified.

Preparation of the TCRbeta library involved a method that used unique molecular identifiers. TCRdb re-analysed the PCR reads in MiXCR, keeping a single row per CDR3 protein. This table has 90,000 to 100,000 distinct CDR3 sequences, less than 25% appearing once. CDR1 and CDR2 (germline): LGHDT, YNNKEL (reference sequence). CDR3 length: 16 residues. Trimming took 2 bases from V and 6 from J, leaving 16 bases between them. Whole-study results and caveats: Approximately two months post-transplant, alpha-beta T cells reportedly originated from several hundred expanded graft clones. Surviving recipient T cells and intrathymic progenitors accounted for some patients' high TCRbeta diversity at day 60. Newly produced T cells mostly provided counts and TCRbeta diversity after one year, as hyperexpanded clones declined.

This receptor was identified in a boy aged 2 to 10 with acute lymphoblastic leukemia, due to receive a stem cell transplant. The specimen was PBMCs, collected before TCRalphabeta/CD19-depleted stem cell transplant. This rearrangement joins TRBV3-1 to TRBJ2-2, with D tentatively TRBD1 or TRBD2 (5 bases each). This CDR3 is CASSQNHIKGPGELFF. The CDR3 region has the DNA TGTGCCAGCAGCCAAAACCACATCAAGGGACCCGGGGAGCTGTTTTTT.